This T cell receptor (beta chain) was documented in a study of T cells after yellow fever vaccination. Germline values: CDR1 MGHDK, CDR2 SYGVNS. Trimming removed 3 bases at V and 8 bases at J, with 13 bases between. The CDR3 has 13 residues. This clonotype was found a few times. TCRdb called the 5' RACE reads again in MiXCR, with one record for every CDR3 protein. The profile covers 250,000 to 300,000 distinct CDR3 sequences, with about 5.2% appearing a single time and less than 3.5% taken by the ten largest. The sequence was collected from a man aged 18 to 29 who received the YFV17D yellow fever vaccine. The gene calls are TRBV25-1 and TRBJ1-2; D might be TRBD1 (6 bases). The starting material was CD4+ T cells sorted from PBMCs, obtained on the day of the yellow fever booster vaccination. The CDR3 here is CASSDPGGGGYTF. For the CDR3, the DNA is TGTGCCAGCAGTGACCCCGGCGGGGGCGGCTACACCTTC.